This section outlines one TCR beta chain sequence together with its context. Its target is unknown. This sample is part of a study of T cell responses to AZD1222 COVID-19 vaccine. In germline, CDR1 is LGHDT, CDR2 YNNKEL (reference sequence). The V and J ends lost 7 bases and 0 bases, in that order; junction bases with no gene match: 2. CDR3 length: 14 residues. Libraries were prepared by immunoSEQ multiplex PCR; TCRdb keeps only in-frame clonotypes and omits some of them. Here the sample spans some 150,000 clones, more than 80% being singletons. The study, taken as a whole, reports: Reports say nearly half of spike-specific TCRs go after unmutated variant regions. Repertoires were obtained only post-peak T cell response. Donors were largely white British and mainly female; clonal diversity was possibly underestimated.

The TCR was taken from an adult who received the AZD1222 COVID-19 vaccine. The material sequenced was peripheral blood, taken 28 days after the second AZD1222 dose. The chain carries TRBV3-1 (or the pseudogene TRBV3-2) and TRBJ1-5; TRBD1 aligns across 8 bases. CDR3 in amino acids: CASNTGGSNQPQHF. The CDR3 DNA follows: TGTGCCAGCAATACAGGGGGTAGCAATCAGCCCCAGCATTTT.